The rows below give T cell receptor beta chains drawn from one sample of a study of T cell responses to AZD1222 COVID-19 vaccine. Using immunoSEQ multiplex PCR, the repertoire was profiled, and TCRdb retains in-frame clones only, with some absent. The table shows just under 150,000 clones, with approximately 89% occurring only once. The sequencing used peripheral blood, collected 28 days after the second AZD1222 dose. The receptors stem from an adult who received the AZD1222 COVID-19 vaccine. The CDR3 runs from the conserved cysteine through the conserved F or W. The D gene is left open where the match is weak. Clone size appears in some rows only: once, few, many, or a class for an expanded clone.

TRBV19	TRBD2	.	14	TRBJ2-3	TGTGCCAGTAGTATAGCGGGAGGGCGAGATACGCAGTATTTT	CASSIAGGRDTQYF
TRBV2	.	.	12	TRBJ2-5	TGTGCCAGCAACCAAGGGAGAGAGACCCAGTACTTC	CASNQGRETQYF
TRBV27	.	.	17	TRBJ2-3	TGTGCCAGCAGTCCAGTTTCGGGGGCCCCTAGCACAGATACGCAGTATTTT	CASSPVSGAPSTDTQYF
TRBV5-1	TRBD2	few	13	TRBJ2-7	TGCGCCAGCAGCTTCGGGACTAGCGGTCAGCAGTACTTC	CASSFGTSGQQYF
TRBV11-3	.	.	16	TRBJ2-2	TGTGCCAGCAGCTTAGTGGGGAACAGGGTCACCGGGGAGCTGTTTTTT	CASSLVGNRVTGELFF
TRBV5-8	.	once	14	TRBJ2-5	TGTGCCAGCACCTCCCAGCCCAATCAAGAGACCCAGTACTTC	CASTSQPNQETQYF
TRBV6-2/TRBV6-3	TRBD1	.	12	TRBJ1-1	TGTGCCAGCAGTTGGGGACAGCCCGAAGCTTTCTTT	CASSWGQPEAFF
TRBV27	.	.	14	TRBJ1-5	TGTGCCAGCAGTTTTCAGAATAGCAATCAGCCCCAGCATTTT	CASSFQNSNQPQHF
TRBV28	TRBD1	few	17	TRBJ1-6	TGTGCCAGCAGTTTCCGGGACAGGCGAAGAATCCATTCACCCCTCCACTTT	CASSFRDRRRIHSPLHF
TRBV19	TRBD2	.	14	TRBJ2-5	TGTGCCAGCAGCTTAGCGGGAGGGCCGGAGACCCAGTACTTC	CASSLAGGPETQYF
TRBV7-9	.	.	14	TRBJ1-1	TGTGCCAGCAGCTCACCGGTAGACCACACTGAAGCTTTCTTT	CASSSPVDHTEAFF
TRBV10-3	.	.	14	TRBJ2-2	TGTGCCATCAGTGTTGAGGGGCCGCCCGGGGAGCTGTTTTTT	CAISVEGPPGELFF
TRBV28	TRBD1	few	14	TRBJ1-5	TGTGCCAGCCTCGGACAGGGGGGATATCAGCCCCAGCATTTT	CASLGQGGYQPQHF
TRBV18	.	.	16	TRBJ2-3	TGTGCCAGCTCACCACAAGGGGCGGGTAGCACAGATACGCAGTATTTT	CASSPQGAGSTDTQYF
TRBV7-9	.	once	17	TRBJ1-6	TGTGCCAGCAGCTTAGACCCTTATACCAATCTCAATTCACCCCTCCACTTT	CASSLDPYTNLNSPLHF
TRBV9	.	.	13	TRBJ2-7	TGTGCCAGCAGCGTAGGGGGGCGCTACGAGCAGTACTTC	CASSVGGRYEQYF
TRBV29-1	.	.	13	TRBJ1-2	TGCAGCGTGGGAACGGACGGGAACTATGGCTACACCTTC	CSVGTDGNYGYTF
TRBV10-3	.	.	19	TRBJ1-6	TGTGCCATCAGTGAGCCCCATACGGACACCGATTGGGTAGGTTCACCCCTCCACTTT	CAISEPHTDTDWVGSPLHF
TRBV27	TRBD1	.	14	TRBJ1-1	TGTGCCAGCAGTCCGAGACAGGGGAACACTGAAGCTTTCTTT	CASSPRQGNTEAFF
TRBV18	TRBD1	.	18	TRBJ2-6	TGTGCCAGCTCACCACGGGGACAGTTCAACTCTGGGGCCAACGTCCTGACTTTC	CASSPRGQFNSGANVLTF
TRBV30	TRBD1	.	13	TRBJ1-2	TGTGCCTGGAGCCGACAGGGGAATTATGGCTACACCTTC	CAWSRQGNYGYTF
TRBV12-3/TRBV12-4	.	.	13	TRBJ1-6	TGTGCCAGCAGTTTAGGGTCTGCTTCACCCCTCCACTTT	CASSLGSASPLHF
TRBV12-5	.	.	15	TRBJ2-2	TGTGCTAGTGGTCGCGGGCCCGAGAACACCGGGGAGCTGTTTTTT	CASGRGPENTGELFF
TRBV9	.	.	13	TRBJ2-7	TGTGCCAGCAGCGGGGCGGGGAACTACGAGCAGTACTTC	CASSGAGNYEQYF
TRBV7-2	.	.	15	TRBJ1-5	TGTGCCAGCAGCTTAGATTCCGGGTACGATCAGCCCCAGCATTTT	CASSLDSGYDQPQHF
TRBV6-2/TRBV6-3	TRBD2	.	14	TRBJ2-5	TGTGCCAGCAGTTTGGGGGGACTACAAGAGACCCAGTACTTC	CASSLGGLQETQYF